What follows describes a single TCR beta chain. Its matching antigen is unknown. The CDR3 totals 12 residues. Germline V CDR1 and CDR2: SEHNR, FQNEAQ (reference sequence). V lost 3 bases to trimming and J lost 8 bases, with 10 bases between them. 13 Jbeta primers and 60 Vbeta primers were used for the PCR. The assay was immunoSEQ multiplex PCR, and TCRdb's table has in-frame clones only and misses some. The sample has roughly 120,000 clones, approximately 80% seen once. This specimen belongs to a study of cytomegalovirus exposure and HLA in healthy donors. General observations from the study: The study flagged roughly 160 TCR beta chains as cytomegalovirus-associated. Previous analysis showed most TCR beta V segments were productive about 90% or about 30% of the time.

Sample: PBMCs. The origin of this receptor is a male donor in good health and CMV-seronegative. This rearrangement joins TRBV7-9 to TRBJ1-2; no clear D. CDR3 amino acids: CASSLGLAGYTF. In DNA, the CDR3 is TGTGCCAGCAGCTTGGGCCTGGCAGGCTACACCTTC. Supplemented by reference TRBV7-9 and TRBJ1-2, the full variable domain reads DTGVSQNPRHKITKRGQNVTFRCDPISEHNRLYWYRQTLGQGPEFLTYFQNEAQLEKSRLLSDRFSAERPKGSFSTLEIQRTEQGDSAMYLCASSLGLAGYTFGSGTRLTVV.